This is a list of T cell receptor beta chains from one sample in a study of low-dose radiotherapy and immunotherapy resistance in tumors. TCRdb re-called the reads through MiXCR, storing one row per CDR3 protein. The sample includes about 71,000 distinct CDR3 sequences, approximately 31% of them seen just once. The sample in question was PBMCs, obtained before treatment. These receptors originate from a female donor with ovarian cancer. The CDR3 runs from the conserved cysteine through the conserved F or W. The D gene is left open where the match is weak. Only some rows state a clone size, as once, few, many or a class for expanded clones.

CASSPGYSGTDTQYF TGTGCCAGCAGCCCCGGTTATTCTGGCACAGATACGCAGTATTTT - TRBJ2-3 many TRBV7-9
CSAREGGRNYGYTF TGCAGTGCTAGAGAGGGTGGGCGAAACTATGGCTACACCTTC - TRBJ1-2 many TRBV20-1
CASSTGKLVNEQFF TGTGCCAGCAGTACCGGGAAACTAGTCAATGAGCAGTTCTTC - TRBJ2-1 - TRBV7-8
CASSRYTQDRSGKLFF TGTGCCAGCAGCCGTTATACACAGGACAGGTCGGGAAAACTGTTTTTT TRBD1 TRBJ1-4 many TRBV3-1
CAWSVMSGNEQFF TGTGCCTGGAGTGTAATGTCGGGCAATGAGCAGTTCTTC - TRBJ2-1 many TRBV30
CASGRGHYNEQFF TGTGCCAGTGGTAGGGGACATTACAATGAGCAGTTCTTC - TRBJ2-1 - TRBV19
CATRTSGTGNTEAFF TGTGCCACCCGGACTTCCGGGACGGGGAACACTGAAGCTTTCTTT - TRBJ1-1 - TRBV7-8
CSARDLARVDEQFF TGCAGTGCTAGAGATCTAGCCCGTGTCGATGAGCAGTTCTTC - TRBJ2-1 - TRBV20-1
CASSPDGKTYEQYF TGTGCCAGCAGTCCCGACGGGAAAACGTACGAGCAGTACTTC - TRBJ2-7 many TRBV6-1
CATSKSWGTGELFF TGTGCCACCAGCAAGTCCTGGGGCACCGGGGAGCTGTTTTTT - TRBJ2-2 - TRBV15
CASSAGLYNEQFF TGTGCCAGCAGCGCGGGACTTTACAATGAGCAGTTCTTC - TRBJ2-1 many TRBV7-2
CASSLPQGSRPGYTF TGTGCCAGCTCACTCCCACAGGGTTCGCGGCCCGGCTACACCTTC - TRBJ1-2 many TRBV18
CAWSRDREGRNTIYF TGTGCCTGGAGTAGGGACAGGGAGGGAAGAAACACCATATATTTT TRBD1 TRBJ1-3 - TRBV30
CASSSGQGRAAFF TGCGCCAGCAGTTCCGGACAGGGGCGGGCAGCTTTCTTT TRBD1 TRBJ1-1 - TRBV10-2
CASSGGPRGSEAFF TGTGCCAGCAGTGGAGGACCGCGGGGGAGTGAAGCTTTCTTT - TRBJ1-1 - TRBV6-6
CASSPGREGIQYF TGTGCCAGCAGCCCTGGACGGGAAGGCATTCAGTACTTC - TRBJ2-4 few TRBV27
CSAQQGLNGYTF TGCAGTGCCCAACAGGGGCTAAATGGCTACACCTTC TRBD1 TRBJ1-2 - TRBV20-1
CATGTGGGQPQHF TGTGCCACCGGGACAGGGGGCGGTCAGCCCCAGCATTTT TRBD1 TRBJ1-5 many TRBV13
CASSSEGLRVSGELFF TGTGCCAGCAGTTCAGAGGGGCTGCGCGTATCCGGGGAGCTGTTTTTT - TRBJ2-2 many TRBV12-3/TRBV12-4
CASSWGQDQPQHF TGTGCCAGCAGCTGGGGACAGGACCAGCCCCAGCATTTT TRBD1 TRBJ1-5 many TRBV11-3
CASSYRDWGYTF TGTGCCAGCAGTTACCGGGATTGGGGCTACACCTTC - TRBJ1-2 - TRBV6-2/TRBV6-3